This T cell receptor (beta chain) was sequenced in a study of control samples from healthy donors and cancer patients. The repertoire was sequenced with immunoSEQ multiplex PCR; TCRdb's copy has only in-frame clones and lacks some. The profile shows around 150,000 clones, about 94% of them singletons. This CDR3 contains 14 residues. The trim removed 4 bases at V and 3 bases at J, leaving 2 bases unmatched. Germline V gene sequence: CDR1 LNHDA, CDR2 SQIVND (reference sequence). Material for sequencing was blood. V and J are TRBV19 and TRBJ1-5, with 8 bases that match TRBD1. This TCR derives from a woman in her thirties or forties in good health. The CDR3 DNA sequence: TGTGCCAGTAGTAAGCAGGGGGCCAATCAGCCCCAGCATTTT. Protein: CASSKQGANQPQHF.